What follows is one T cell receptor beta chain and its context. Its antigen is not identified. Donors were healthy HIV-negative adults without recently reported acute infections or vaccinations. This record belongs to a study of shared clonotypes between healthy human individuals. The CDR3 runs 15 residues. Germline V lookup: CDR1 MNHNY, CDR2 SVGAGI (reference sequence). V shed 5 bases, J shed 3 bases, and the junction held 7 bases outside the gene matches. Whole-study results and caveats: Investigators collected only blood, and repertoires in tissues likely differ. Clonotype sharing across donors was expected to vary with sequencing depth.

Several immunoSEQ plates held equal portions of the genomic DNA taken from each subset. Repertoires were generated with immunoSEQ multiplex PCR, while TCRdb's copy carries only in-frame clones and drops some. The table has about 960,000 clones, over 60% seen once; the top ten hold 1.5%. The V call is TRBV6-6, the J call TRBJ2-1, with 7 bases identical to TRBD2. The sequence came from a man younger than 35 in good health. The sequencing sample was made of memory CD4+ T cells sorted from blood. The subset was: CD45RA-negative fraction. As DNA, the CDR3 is TGTGCCAGCAGTGGTGGGGCTAGCGGCTACAATGAGCAGTTCTTC. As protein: CASSGGASGYNEQFF.